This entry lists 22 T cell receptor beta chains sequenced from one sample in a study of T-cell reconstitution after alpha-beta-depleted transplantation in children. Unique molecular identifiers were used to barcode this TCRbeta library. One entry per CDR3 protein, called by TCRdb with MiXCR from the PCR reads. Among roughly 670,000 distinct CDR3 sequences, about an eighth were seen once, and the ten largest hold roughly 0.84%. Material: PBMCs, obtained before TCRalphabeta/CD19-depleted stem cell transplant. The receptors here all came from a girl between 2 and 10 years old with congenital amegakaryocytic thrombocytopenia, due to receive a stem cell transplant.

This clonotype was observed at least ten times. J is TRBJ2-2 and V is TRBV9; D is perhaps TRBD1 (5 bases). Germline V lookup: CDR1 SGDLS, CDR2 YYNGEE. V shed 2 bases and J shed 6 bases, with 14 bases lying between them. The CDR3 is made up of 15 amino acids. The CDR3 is CASSVGLPTPGELFF. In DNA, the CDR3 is TGTGCCAGCAGCGTGGGGCTACCGACCCCCGGGGAGCTGTTTTTT.

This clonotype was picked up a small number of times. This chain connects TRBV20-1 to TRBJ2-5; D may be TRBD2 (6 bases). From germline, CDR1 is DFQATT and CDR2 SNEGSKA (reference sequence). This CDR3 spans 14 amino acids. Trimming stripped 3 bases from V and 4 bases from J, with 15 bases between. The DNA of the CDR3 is TGCAGTGCTAGGGGGACTCCTCTGAGAGAGACCCAGTACTTC. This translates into CSARGTPLRETQYF.

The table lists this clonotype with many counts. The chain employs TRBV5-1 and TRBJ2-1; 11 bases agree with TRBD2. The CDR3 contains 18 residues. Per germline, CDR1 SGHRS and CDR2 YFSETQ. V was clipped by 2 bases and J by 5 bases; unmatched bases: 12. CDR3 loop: CASSFLAGGRTDNNEQFF. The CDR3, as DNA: TGCGCCAGCAGCTTCCTAGCGGGAGGACGGACTGACAACAATGAGCAGTTCTTC.

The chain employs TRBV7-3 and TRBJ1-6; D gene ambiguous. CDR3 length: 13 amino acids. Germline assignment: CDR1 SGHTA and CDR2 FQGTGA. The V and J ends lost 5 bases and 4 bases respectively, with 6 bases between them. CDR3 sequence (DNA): TGTGCCAGCAGCAGTACTTATAATTCACCCCTCCACTTT. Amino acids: CASSSTYNSPLHF.

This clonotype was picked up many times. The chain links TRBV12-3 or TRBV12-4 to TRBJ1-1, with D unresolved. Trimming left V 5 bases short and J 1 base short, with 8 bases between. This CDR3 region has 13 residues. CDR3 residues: CASSRLGNTEAFF. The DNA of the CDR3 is TGTGCCAGCAGTCGCCTTGGGAACACTGAAGCTTTCTTT.

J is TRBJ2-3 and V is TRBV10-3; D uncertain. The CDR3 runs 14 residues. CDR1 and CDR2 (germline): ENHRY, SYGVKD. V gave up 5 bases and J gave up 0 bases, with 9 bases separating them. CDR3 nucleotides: TGTGCCATCAGTAATCTAACTAGCACAGATACGCAGTATTTT. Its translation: CAISNLTSTDTQYF.

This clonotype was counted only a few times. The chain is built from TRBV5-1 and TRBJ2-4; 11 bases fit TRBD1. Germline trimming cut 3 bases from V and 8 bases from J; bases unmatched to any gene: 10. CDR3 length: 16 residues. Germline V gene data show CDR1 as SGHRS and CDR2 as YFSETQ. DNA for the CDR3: TGCGCCAGCAGCTCGGGGACAGGGGGAGGATCGGACATTCAGTACTTC. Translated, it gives CASSSGTGGGSDIQYF.

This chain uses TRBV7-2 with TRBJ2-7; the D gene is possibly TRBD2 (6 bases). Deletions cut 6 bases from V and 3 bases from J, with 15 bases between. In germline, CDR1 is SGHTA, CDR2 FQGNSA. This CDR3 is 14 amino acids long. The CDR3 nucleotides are TGTGCCAGCAGATTCGGGACTTTCCTCTACGAGCAGTACTTC. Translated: CASRFGTFLYEQYF.

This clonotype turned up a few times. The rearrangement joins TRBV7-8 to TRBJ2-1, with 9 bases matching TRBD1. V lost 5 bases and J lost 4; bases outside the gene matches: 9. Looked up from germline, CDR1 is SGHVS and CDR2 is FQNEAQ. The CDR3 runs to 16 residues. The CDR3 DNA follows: TGTGCCAGCAGCAAACCCCGACAGGGGGTTTACAATGAGCAGTTCTTC. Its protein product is CASSKPRQGVYNEQFF.

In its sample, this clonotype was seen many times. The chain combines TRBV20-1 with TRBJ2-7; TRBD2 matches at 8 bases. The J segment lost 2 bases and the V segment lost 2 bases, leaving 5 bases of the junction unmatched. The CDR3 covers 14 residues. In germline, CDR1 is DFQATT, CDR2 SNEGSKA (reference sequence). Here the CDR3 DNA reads TGCAGTGCTAGATCTAGCGGGTATACCTACGAGCAGTACTTC. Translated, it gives CSARSSGYTYEQYF.

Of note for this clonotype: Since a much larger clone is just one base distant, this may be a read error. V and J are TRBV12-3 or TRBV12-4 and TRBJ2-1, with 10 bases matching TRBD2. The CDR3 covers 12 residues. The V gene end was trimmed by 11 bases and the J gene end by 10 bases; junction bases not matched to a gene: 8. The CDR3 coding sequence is TGTGCCGGGGGACTAGCGTTCAAAGAGCAGTTCTTC. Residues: CAGGLAFKEQFF.

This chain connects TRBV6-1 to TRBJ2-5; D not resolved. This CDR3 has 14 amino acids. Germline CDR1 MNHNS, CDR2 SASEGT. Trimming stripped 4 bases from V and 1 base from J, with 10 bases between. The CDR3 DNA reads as TGTGCCAGCAGTGCATTAAGGGCCCAAGAGACCCAGTACTTC. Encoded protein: CASSALRAQETQYF.

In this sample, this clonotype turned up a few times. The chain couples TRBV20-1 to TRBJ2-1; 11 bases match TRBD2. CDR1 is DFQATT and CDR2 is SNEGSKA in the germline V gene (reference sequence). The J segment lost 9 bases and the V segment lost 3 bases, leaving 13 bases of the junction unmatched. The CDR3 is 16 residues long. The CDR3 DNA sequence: TGCAGTGCTAGGACCTTGACTAGCGGGAATCATGGTGAGCAGTTCTTC. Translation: CSARTLTSGNHGEQFF.

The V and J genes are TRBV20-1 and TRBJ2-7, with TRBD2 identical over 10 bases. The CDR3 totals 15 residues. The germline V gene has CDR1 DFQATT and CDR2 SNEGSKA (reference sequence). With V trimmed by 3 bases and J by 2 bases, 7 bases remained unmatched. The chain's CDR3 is CSASTLAGAPYEQYF. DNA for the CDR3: TGCAGTGCTAGTACGCTAGCGGGAGCCCCCTACGAGCAGTACTTC.

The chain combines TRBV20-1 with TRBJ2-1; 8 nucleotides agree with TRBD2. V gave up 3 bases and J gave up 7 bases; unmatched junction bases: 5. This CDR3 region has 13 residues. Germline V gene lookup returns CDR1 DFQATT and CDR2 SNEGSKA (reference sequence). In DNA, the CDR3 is TGCAGTGCTAGCGGGAGGGGTTTAAATGAGCAGTTCTTC. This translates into CSASGRGLNEQFF.

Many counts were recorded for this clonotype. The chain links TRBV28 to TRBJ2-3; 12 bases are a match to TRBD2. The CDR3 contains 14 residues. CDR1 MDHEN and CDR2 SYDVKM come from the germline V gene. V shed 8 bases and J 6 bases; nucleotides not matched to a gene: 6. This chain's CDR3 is CASAGLAGSDTQYF. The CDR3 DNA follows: TGTGCCAGCGCTGGACTAGCGGGATCGGATACGCAGTATTTT.

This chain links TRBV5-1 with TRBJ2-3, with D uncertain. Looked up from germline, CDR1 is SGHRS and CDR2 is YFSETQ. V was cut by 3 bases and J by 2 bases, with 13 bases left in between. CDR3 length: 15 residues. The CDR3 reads CASSSSEPNTDTQYF. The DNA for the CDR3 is TGCGCCAGCAGCTCGAGCGAGCCCAACACAGATACGCAGTATTTT.

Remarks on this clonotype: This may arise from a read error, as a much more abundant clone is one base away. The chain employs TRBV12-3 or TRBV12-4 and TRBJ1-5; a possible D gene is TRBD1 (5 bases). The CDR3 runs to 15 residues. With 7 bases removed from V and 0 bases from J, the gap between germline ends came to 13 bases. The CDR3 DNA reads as TGTGCCAGCACCCTTAGCCAGGGTAGCAATCAGCCCCAGCATTTT. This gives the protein CASTLSQGSNQPQHF.

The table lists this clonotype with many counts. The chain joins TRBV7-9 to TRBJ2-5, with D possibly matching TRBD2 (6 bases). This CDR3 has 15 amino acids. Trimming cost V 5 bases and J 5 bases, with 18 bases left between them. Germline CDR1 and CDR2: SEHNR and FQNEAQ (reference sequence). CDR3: CASSALPGVEETQYF. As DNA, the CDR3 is TGTGCCAGCAGCGCTCTTCCGGGAGTTGAGGAGACCCAGTACTTC.

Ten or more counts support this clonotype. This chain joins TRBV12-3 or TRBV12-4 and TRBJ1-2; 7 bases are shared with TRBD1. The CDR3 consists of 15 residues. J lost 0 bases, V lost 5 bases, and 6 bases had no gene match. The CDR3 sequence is CASSPHQGANYGYTF. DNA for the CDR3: TGTGCCAGCAGTCCACATCAGGGGGCTAACTATGGCTACACCTTC.

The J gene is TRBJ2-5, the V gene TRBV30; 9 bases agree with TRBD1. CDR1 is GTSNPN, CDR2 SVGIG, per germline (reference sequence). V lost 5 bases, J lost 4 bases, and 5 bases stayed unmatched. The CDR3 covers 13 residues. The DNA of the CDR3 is TGTGCCTGGGATAAGGACAGGGGAGAGACCCAGTACTTC. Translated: CAWDKDRGETQYF. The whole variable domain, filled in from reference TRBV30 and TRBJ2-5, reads SQTIHQWPATLVQPVGSPLSLECTVEGTSNPNLYWYRQAAGRGLQLLFYSVGIGQISSEVPQNLSASRPQDRQFILSSKKLLLSDSGFYLCAWDKDRGETQYFGPGTRLLVL.

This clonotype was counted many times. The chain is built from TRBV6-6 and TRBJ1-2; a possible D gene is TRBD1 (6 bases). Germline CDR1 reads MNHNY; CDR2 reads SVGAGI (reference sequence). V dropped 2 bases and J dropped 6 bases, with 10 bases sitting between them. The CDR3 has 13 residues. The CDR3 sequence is CASSYPGEDGYTF. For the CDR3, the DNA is TGTGCCAGCAGTTACCCAGGGGAGGATGGCTACACCTTC.